Sequencing of this TCR beta chain was carried out in a study of vaccination effects on CD4 cells after COVID-19. The data were produced by immunoSEQ multiplex PCR, yet TCRdb's version contains in-frame clones alone and is incomplete. This table has 30,000 to 40,000 clones, around three quarters appearing once. The CDR3 is made up of 13 amino acids. The ends were cut back, 4 bases at V and 6 bases at J, with 9 bases in the middle. CDR1 and CDR2 (germline): SNHLY, FYNNEI. Expansion with viral peptide pools was applied to antigen-specific CD4+ T cells by the ViraFEST assay prior to sequencing. Following a roughly ten-day culture, CD4+ T cells were purified. Subjects were given two BNT162b2 or mRNA-1273 vaccine doses. This clone was observed once. The antigen is undetermined.

The source of this sequence is a human donor who received a COVID-19 vaccine. Sequencing was performed on CD4+ T cells from PBMCs cultured with HCoV-229E spike peptides, taken after COVID-19 vaccination. The gene calls are TRBV2 and TRBJ2-2; D may be TRBD1 (5 bases). CDR3 nucleotides: TGTGCCAGCAGTGCCAGGGATTCCGGGGAGCTGTTTTTT. It translates to CASSARDSGELFF.